The 3 T cell receptor beta chains reported below all come from one sample, sequenced in a study of cytomegalovirus exposure and HLA in healthy donors. Assay: immunoSEQ multiplex PCR; the TCRdb copy retains only in-frame clones and omits some. The top ten clones hold around 5.5% of a sample with hundreds of thousands of clones, approximately 87% of them seen once. Sequences were obtained from PBMCs. The receptors come from a woman younger than 30 in good health and CMV-seronegative.

This clone was counted between two and nine times. The V call is TRBV7-9, the J call TRBJ2-5; a possible D gene is TRBD1 (6 bases). The germline CDR1 and CDR2 sequences are SEHNR and FQNEAQ (reference sequence). Trimming took 5 bases from V and 4 from J, leaving 17 bases between them. CDR3 length equals 15 residues. The CDR3 protein is CASSPSWTALETQYF. Here the CDR3 DNA reads TGTGCCAGCAGCCCCTCGTGGACAGCATTAGAGACCCAGTACTTC. Full variable domain (outside the CDR3, taken from reference TRBV7-9 and TRBJ2-5): DTGVSQNPRHKITKRGQNVTFRCDPISEHNRLYWYRQTLGQGPEFLTYFQNEAQLEKSRLLSDRFSAERPKGSFSTLEIQRTEQGDSAMYLCASSPSWTALETQYFGPGTRLLVL.

The chain uses TRBV19 and TRBJ1-5; D not resolved. The V gene's germline CDR1 is LNHDA and CDR2 SQIVND (reference sequence). This CDR3 contains 15 residues. The V and J ends lost 6 bases and 9 bases respectively, with 21 bases between them. CDR3 DNA sequence: TGTGCCAGTAGAAGGGCGGAAACAAAAGGACGGCCCCAGCATTTT. Its protein is CASRRAETKGRPQHF.

The J gene is TRBJ2-5, the V gene TRBV2; D is uncertain. CDR1 is SNHLY, CDR2 FYNNEI, per germline. V was shortened by 1 base and J by 5 bases, with 11 bases between the two germline ends. The CDR3 is made up of 14 amino acids. CDR3 in DNA: TGTGCCAGCAGTGAAGGTACCCGATGGGAGACCCAGTACTTC. Amino acids: CASSEGTRWETQYF.